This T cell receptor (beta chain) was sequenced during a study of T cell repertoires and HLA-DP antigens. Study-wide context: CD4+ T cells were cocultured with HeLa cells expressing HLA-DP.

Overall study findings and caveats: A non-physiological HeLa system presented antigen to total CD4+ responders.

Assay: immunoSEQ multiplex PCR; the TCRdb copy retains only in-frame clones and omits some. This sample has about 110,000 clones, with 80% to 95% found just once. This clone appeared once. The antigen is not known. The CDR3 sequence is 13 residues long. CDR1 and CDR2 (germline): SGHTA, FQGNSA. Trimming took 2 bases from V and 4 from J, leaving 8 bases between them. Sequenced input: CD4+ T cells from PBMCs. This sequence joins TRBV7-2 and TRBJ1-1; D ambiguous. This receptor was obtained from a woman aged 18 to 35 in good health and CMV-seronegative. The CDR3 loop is CASSLFVGTEAFF. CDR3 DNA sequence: TGTGCCAGCAGCTTATTCGTTGGCACTGAAGCTTTCTTT. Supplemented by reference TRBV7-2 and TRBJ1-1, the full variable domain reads GAGVSQSPSNKVTEKGKDVELRCDPISGHTALYWYRQSLGQGLEFLIYFQGNSAPDKSGLPSDRFSAERTGGSVSTLTIQRTQQEDSAVYLCASSLFVGTEAFFGQGTRLTVV.